Sequencing of this T cell receptor (beta chain) was carried out in a study of blood T cell repertoires in COVID-19. Looking at the study overall: Italy, Spain and the United States were the sources of the convalescent and acute COVID-19 samples. The analysed material was cDNA or gDNA that came from T cells, B-cell-depleted T cells, or PBMCs.

The authors' processing: From reference gene primer amplification, estimates of nucleated cell counts were derived. Assay: immunoSEQ multiplex PCR; the TCRdb copy retains only in-frame clones and omits some. That table supplies the V and J calls and clone size; D and trimming were determined from the DNA. The sample has under 250,000 clones, around 90% seen once. The Seattle patients, enrolled during active infection, were followed longitudinally. The CDR3 loop spans 14 amino acids. CDR1 and CDR2 from the germline V gene are MGHRA and YSYEKL. V dropped 4 bases and J dropped 7 bases, with 14 bases sitting between them.

The material sequenced was peripheral blood. The chain has TRBV4-1 and TRBJ1-5; tentatively, D is TRBD1 (6 bases). The sequence came from a man aged 60 to 69 with COVID-19, enrolled during active disease. The CDR3: CASSLQQGIQPQHF. In DNA form, the CDR3 reads TGCGCCAGCAGCCTCCAACAGGGTATACAGCCCCAGCATTTT.